The 23 T cell receptor beta chains below were found in one sample sequenced in a study of cytomegalovirus exposure and HLA in healthy donors. The PCR was carried out with 60 Vbeta primers and 13 Jbeta primers. The table came from immunoSEQ multiplex PCR; TCRdb's copy has only in-frame clones and leaves some out. Seen in this sample are more than 60,000 clones; the ten most common clones hold more than 15%. The material sequenced was PBMCs. The source is a boy aged 5-17 years in good health and CMV-seronegative.

CDR3 amino acids: CASRSERGMQYF. The CDR3 bases are TGTGCCAGCAGGAGCGAGAGGGGGATGCAGTACTTC. This rearrangement joins TRBV6-5 to TRBJ2-7; D possibly corresponds to TRBD1 (6 bases). CDR1 and CDR2 (germline): MNHEY, SVGAGI. Trimming removed 6 bases from V and 9 bases from J, with 15 bases in between. This CDR3 has 12 amino acids.

This sequence joins TRBV19 and TRBJ1-1; perhaps TRBD1 as D (5 bases). Germline values: CDR1 LNHDA, CDR2 SQIVND (reference sequence). The V end lost 5 bases, the J end lost 4 bases, and 14 bases lay between the germline ends. The CDR3 is made up of 14 amino acids. The CDR3 spells CASSDQGWGTEAFF. In DNA, the CDR3 is TGTGCCAGTAGTGACCAGGGTTGGGGCACTGAAGCTTTCTTT.

The chain uses TRBV19 and TRBJ2-7; tentative D call: TRBD1 (6 bases). V lost 3 bases to trimming and J lost 3 bases, with 9 bases between them. This CDR3 has 13 amino acids. Germline V gives CDR1 LNHDA, CDR2 SQIVND (reference sequence). Here the CDR3 DNA reads TGTGCCAGTAGTATCCGGGACAACTACGAGCAGTACTTC. This translates into CASSIRDNYEQYF.

This chain connects TRBV4-1 to TRBJ2-5, with 10 bases that match TRBD2. CDR1 is MGHRA and CDR2 is YSYEKL in the germline V gene. After removal of 3 bases from V and 3 bases from J, the junction contained 1 base not matched to a gene. This CDR3 contains 14 residues. CDR3 nucleotides: TGCGCCAGCAGCCAGGGGACTAGCGAAGAGACCCAGTACTTC. Protein sequence: CASSQGTSEETQYF.

The chain recombines TRBV9 with TRBJ1-1, with a tentative D call TRBD1 (5 bases). The CDR3 covers 14 residues. Trimming stripped 3 bases from V and 6 bases from J, with 15 bases between. Germline V gene lookup returns CDR1 SGDLS and CDR2 YYNGEE. The CDR3 spells CASSDQGYDAEAFF. Written as DNA, the CDR3 is TGTGCCAGCAGCGATCAGGGATATGATGCTGAAGCTTTCTTT. Full variable domain (missing parts from reference TRBV9 and TRBJ1-1): DSGVTQTPKHLITATGQRVTLRCSPRSGDLSVYWYQQSLDQGLQFLIQYYNGEERAKGNILERFSAQQFPDLHSELNLSSLELGDSALYFCASSDQGYDAEAFFGQGTRLTVV.

For this clone: The junction departs from germline at one end; a sequencing error may be responsible. The chain uses TRBV30 and TRBJ1-5; 8 nucleotides align to TRBD1. The CDR3 sequence is 15 residues long. CDR1 is GTSNPN and CDR2 is SVGIG in the germline V gene (reference sequence). In nucleotides, the CDR3 is TGTGCCTGGAGTGTACAGGGGGTTAAAAATCAACCCCAGCATTTT. Translating gives CAWSVQGVKNQPQHF. Full variable domain (outside the CDR3, taken from reference TRBV30 and TRBJ1-5): SQTIHQWPATLVQPVGSPLSLECTVEGTSNPNLYWYRQAAGRGLQLLFYSVGIGQISSEVPQNLSASRPQDRQFILSSKKLLLSDSGFYLCAWSVQGVKNQPQHFGDGTRLSIL.

The chain recombines TRBV11-2 with TRBJ2-6; 10 bases are a match to TRBD1. Germline loops: CDR1 SGHAT, CDR2 FQNNGV. V lost 5 bases and J lost 3; bases outside the gene matches: 4. This CDR3 region has 16 residues. The CDR3 loop reads CASSRQGAGGANVLTF. CDR3 sequence (DNA): TGTGCCAGCAGCAGACAGGGGGCAGGTGGGGCCAACGTCCTGACTTTC.

The V gene is TRBV29-1, the J gene TRBJ2-3; 7 nucleotides line up with TRBD1. The CDR3 has 13 amino acids. Germline CDR1 and CDR2: SQVTM and ANQGSEA. J was trimmed by 1 base and V by 6 bases; bases with no gene match: 4. The CDR3 DNA sequence: TGCAGCGTAGATGGACAGGGCACAGATACGCAGTATTTT. It specifies CSVDGQGTDTQYF.

This sequence joins TRBV14 and TRBJ1-1; D remains ambiguous. Trimming stripped 5 bases from V and 4 bases from J, with 11 bases between. This CDR3 spans 13 amino acids. Germline V lookup: CDR1 SGHDN, CDR2 FVKESK. In DNA form, the CDR3 reads TGTGCCAGCAGCTACGAATGGGCCACTGAAGCTTTCTTT. Encoded protein: CASSYEWATEAFF.

The chain carries TRBV6-1 and TRBJ2-7; TRBD1 matches 9 bases. The CDR3 extends over 15 amino acids. Trimming at V came to 4 bases and at J to 3 bases, leaving 7 bases not matched to a gene. Germline CDR1 is MNHNS and CDR2 is SASEGT. The DNA of the CDR3 is TGTGCCAGCAGTGCCGAGGGACAGGGTTTCTACGAGCAGTACTTC. This gives the protein CASSAEGQGFYEQYF.

The chain is built from TRBV19 and TRBJ2-7; a possible D gene is TRBD2 (5 bases). From germline, CDR1 is LNHDA and CDR2 SQIVND (reference sequence). The V and J ends lost 2 bases and 3 bases respectively, with 5 bases between them. The CDR3 loop spans 12 amino acids. The CDR3 nucleotides read TGTGCCAGTAGTATACGGGACTACGAGCAGTACTTC. Translation gives CASSIRDYEQYF.

The genes are TRBV7-2 and TRBJ2-7; 13 bases match TRBD2. V trimming: 5 bases; J trimming: 4 bases; junction bases outside the gene matches: 8. The germline CDR1 and CDR2 sequences are SGHTA and FQGNSA. The CDR3 spans 16 residues. For the CDR3, the DNA is TGTGCCAGCAGCCCCGGACTAGCGGGAGCAGGTTACGAGCAGTACTTC. Its translation: CASSPGLAGAGYEQYF.

V usage is TRBV5-4 and J usage is TRBJ2-7; 7 nucleotides match TRBD1. Germline V gives CDR1 SGHNT, CDR2 YYREEE (reference sequence). The CDR3 contains 16 residues. J gave up 2 bases and V 1 base, and 9 bases lay outside the gene matches. CDR3: CASSLKTGRGTYEQYF. For the CDR3, the DNA is TGTGCCAGCAGCTTGAAGACAGGGCGTGGGACCTACGAGCAGTACTTC.

The chain carries TRBV5-8 and TRBJ2-3; TRBD2 aligns across 8 bases. Losses at the gene ends were 0 bases for V and 5 bases for J; bases not matched to a gene: 5. There are 15 residues in the CDR3. Per germline, CDR1 SGHTS and CDR2 YDEGEE. As DNA, the CDR3 is TGTGCCAGCAGCTTGGCGGGGGGGTTAAAAGATACGCAGTATTTT. It specifies CASSLAGGLKDTQYF.

The chain couples TRBV6-5 to TRBJ2-7; D might be TRBD2 (6 bases). This CDR3 has 15 residues. Trimming stripped 0 bases from V and 1 base from J, with 10 bases between. Germline CDR1 reads MNHEY; CDR2 reads SVGAGI. Written as DNA, the CDR3 is TGTGCCAGCAGTTACTCGGAGGGTCGGTCCTACGAGCAGTACTTC. Translated, it gives CASSYSEGRSYEQYF.

This sequence joins TRBV10-1 and TRBJ1-1; 10 bases match TRBD1. V gave up 8 bases and J gave up 4 bases; unmatched junction bases: 7. The CDR3 has 14 residues. Germline V gene data show CDR1 as WNHNN and CDR2 as SYGVQD (reference sequence). As DNA, the CDR3 is TGCGCCAGCTCGGACAGGGGGTCAACCACTGAAGCTTTCTTT. Residues: CASSDRGSTTEAFF.

The rearrangement uses TRBV5-1 and TRBJ2-5, with 12 bases matching TRBD2. Losses at the gene ends were 7 bases for V and 5 bases for J; bases not matched to a gene: 12. This CDR3 spans 16 amino acids. CDR1 is SGHRS, CDR2 YFSETQ, per germline. The CDR3 reads CASATSGGGVYETQYF. In nucleotides, the CDR3 is TGCGCCAGCGCGACTAGCGGGGGAGGAGTATATGAGACCCAGTACTTC. The full variable domain, completed using reference TRBV5-1 and TRBJ2-5, is KAGVTQTPRYLIKTRGQQVTLSCSPISGHRSVSWYQQTPGQGLQFLFEYFSETQRNKGNFPGRFSGRQFSNSRSEMNVSTLELGDSALYLCASATSGGGVYETQYFGPGTRLLVL.

Here the CDR3 reads CASSTPGTWGDQPQHF. The CDR3, as DNA: TGTGCCAGTAGTACACCCGGGACGTGGGGGGATCAGCCCCAGCATTTT. The V and J genes are TRBV19 and TRBJ1-5, with a tentative D call TRBD1 (5 bases). Germline loops: CDR1 LNHDA, CDR2 SQIVND (reference sequence). The length of the CDR3 is 16 residues. The V and J ends lost 4 bases and 5 bases respectively, with 18 bases between them.

The chain links TRBV7-8 to TRBJ1-2, with 10 bases fitting TRBD1. Trimming took 3 bases from V and 4 from J; bases not matched to a gene: 11. The CDR3 is 17 amino acids. Germline V gives CDR1 SGHVS, CDR2 FQNEAQ. DNA for the CDR3: TGTGCCAGCAGCTTCGACAGGGGGCCCACTTTGGGCTATGGCTACACCTTC. It codes for CASSFDRGPTLGYGYTF.

The CDR3 is CASSLDTVSYEQYF. CDR3 sequence (DNA): TGTGCCAGTAGTTTGGACACCGTCTCCTACGAGCAGTACTTC. The chain has TRBV19 and TRBJ2-7; TRBD1 is a possible D gene (5 bases). Trimming removed 5 bases from V and 0 bases from J, with 11 bases in between. The germline gives CDR1 LNHDA, CDR2 SQIVND (reference sequence). The CDR3 runs 14 residues. Full variable domain (missing parts from reference TRBV19 and TRBJ2-7): DGGITQSPKYLFRKEGQNVTLSCEQNLNHDAMYWYRQDPGQGLRLIYYSQIVNDFQKGDIAEGYSVSREKKESFPLTVTSAQKNPTAFYLCASSLDTVSYEQYFGPGTRLTVT.

The chain is built from TRBV4-1 and TRBJ2-7; 9 positions match TRBD1. V shed 4 bases, J shed 5 bases, and the junction held 6 bases outside the gene matches. Germline lookup yields CDR1 MGHRA and CDR2 YSYEKL. The CDR3 has 14 amino acids. CDR3 DNA sequence: TGCGCCAGCAGCCCCGGGACAGGGCGCCACGAGCAGTACTTC. Translated, it gives CASSPGTGRHEQYF.

This chain uses TRBV4-2 with TRBJ1-4; D gene ambiguous. This CDR3 comprises 15 residues. CDR1 and CDR2 from the germline V gene are LGHNA and YNFKEQ. V was trimmed by 0 bases and J by 4 bases, leaving 9 bases between them. The CDR3 sequence is CASSQDGPHNEKLFF. CDR3 nucleotide sequence: TGTGCCAGCAGCCAAGATGGGCCCCATAATGAAAAACTGTTTTTT.

About this clone: Other DNA sequences in the sample encode the same CDR3. The rearrangement links TRBV6-5 to TRBJ1-1; D remains unclear. The CDR3 runs to 14 residues. CDR1 and CDR2 (germline): MNHEY, SVGAGI. V was clipped by 0 bases and J by 1 base, with 6 bases between them. CDR3 amino acids: CASSYSYRNTEAFF. CDR3 nucleotide sequence: TGTGCCAGCAGTTACTCATACAGGAACACTGAAGCTTTCTTT.